This record covers a single T cell receptor beta chain. The target antigen is unknown. This sample was taken from a study of T cell responses to AZD1222 COVID-19 vaccine. V was clipped by 6 bases and J by 4 bases, with 15 bases between them. This CDR3 spans 14 amino acids. From germline, CDR1 is SGHDT and CDR2 YYEEEE. Measured with immunoSEQ multiplex PCR; TCRdb has only the in-frame clones, and not every one. The table shows tens of thousands of clones, with around 84% occurring only once. Overall study findings and caveats: Two AZD1222 administrations were followed by greater Spike-specific TCR breadth and depth. Females outnumbered males among donors, who were mostly white British; clonal diversity was possibly underestimated.

This chain links TRBV5-6 with TRBJ2-3, with D tentatively TRBD2 (7 bases). This material consisted of peripheral blood, taken on day 0 of AZD1222 vaccination. The sequence was obtained from an adult in good health. CDR3 loop: CASNPPGGSDTQYF. The DNA for the CDR3 is TGTGCCAGCAACCCACCGGGGGGCTCAGATACGCAGTATTTT.